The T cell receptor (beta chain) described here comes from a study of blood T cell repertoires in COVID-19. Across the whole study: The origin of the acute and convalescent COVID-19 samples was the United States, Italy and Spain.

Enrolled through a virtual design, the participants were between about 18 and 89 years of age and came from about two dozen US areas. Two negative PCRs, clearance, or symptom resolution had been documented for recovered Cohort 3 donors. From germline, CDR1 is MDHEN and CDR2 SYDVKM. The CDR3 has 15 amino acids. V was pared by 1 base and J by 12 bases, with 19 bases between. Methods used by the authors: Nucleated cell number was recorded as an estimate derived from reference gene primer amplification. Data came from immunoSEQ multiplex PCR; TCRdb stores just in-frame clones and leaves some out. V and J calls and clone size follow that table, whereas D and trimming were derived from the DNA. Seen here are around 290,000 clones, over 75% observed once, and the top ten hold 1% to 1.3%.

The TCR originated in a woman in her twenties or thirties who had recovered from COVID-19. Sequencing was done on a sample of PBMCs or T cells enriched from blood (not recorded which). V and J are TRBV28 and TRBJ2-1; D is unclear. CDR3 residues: CASSLFFLGPEVQFF. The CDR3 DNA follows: TGTGCCAGCAGTTTATTTTTCCTAGGTCCCGAGGTGCAGTTCTTC.